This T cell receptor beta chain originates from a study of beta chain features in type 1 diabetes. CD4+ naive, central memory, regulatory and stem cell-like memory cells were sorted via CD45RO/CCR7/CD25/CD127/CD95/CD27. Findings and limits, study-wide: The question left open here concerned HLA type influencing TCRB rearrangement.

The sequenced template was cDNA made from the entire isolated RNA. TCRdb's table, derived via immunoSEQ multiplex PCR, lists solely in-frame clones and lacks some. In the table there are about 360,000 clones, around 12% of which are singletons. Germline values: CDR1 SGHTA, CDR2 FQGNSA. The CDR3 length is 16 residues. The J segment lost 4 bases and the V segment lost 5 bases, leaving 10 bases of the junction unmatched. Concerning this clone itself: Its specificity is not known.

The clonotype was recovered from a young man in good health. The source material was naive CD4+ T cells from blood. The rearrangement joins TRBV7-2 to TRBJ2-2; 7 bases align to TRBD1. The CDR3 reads CASSQDQGQSTGELFF. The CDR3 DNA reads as TGTGCCAGCAGCCAAGATCAGGGACAGTCCACCGGGGAGCTGTTTTTT. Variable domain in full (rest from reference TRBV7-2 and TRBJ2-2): GAGVSQSPSNKVTEKGKDVELRCDPISGHTALYWYRQSLGQGLEFLIYFQGNSAPDKSGLPSDRFSAERTGGSVSTLTIQRTQQEDSAVYLCASSQDQGQSTGELFFGEGSRLTVL.